These 12 T cell receptor beta chains were sequenced from one sample in a study of molecular identifiers for immune sequencing clone quantification. Each CDR3 protein gets one entry after TCRdb re-called the PCR reads with MiXCR. The profile covers under 85,000 distinct CDR3 sequences, with about 17% appearing a single time and 1.3% to 1.5% taken by the ten largest. The specimen was naive CD8+ T cells from blood, with Jurkat cell RNA spiked in. Subset of the sample: FACS-sorted CD8+CD4-CCR7+CD45RA+ naive T cells. The receptors derive from a human donor in good health. Some libraries in this study had Jurkat cell RNA spiked in.

This clonotype was seen many times. The chain links TRBV12-3 or TRBV12-4 to TRBJ1-1, with 8 bases fitting TRBD1. Trimming took 3 bases from V and 6 from J; bases not matched to a gene: 3. The CDR3 contains 13 residues. CDR3 coding DNA: TGTGCCAGCAGTTTTTCAGGGGGCCCTGAAGCTTTCTTT. Protein sequence: CASSFSGGPEAFF.

Concerning this clonotype itself: The conserved phenylalanine or tryptophan is not found at the CDR3 terminus, so this likely reflects a read error. The chain carries TRBV6-4 and TRBJ1-1, with TRBD1 matching 9 bases. This CDR3 has 15 amino acids. CDR1 and CDR2 (germline): MRHNA, SNTAGT. The CDR3 protein is CASSDSDRGDTEAFS. CDR3 nucleotide sequence: TGTGCCAGCAGTGACTCTGACAGGGGGGACACCGAAGCTTTCTCT.

This clonotype was counted ten times or more. The V call is TRBV19, the J call TRBJ1-1; maybe TRBD1 (6 bases). The ends were cut back, 3 bases at V and 6 bases at J, with 14 bases in the middle. The CDR3 is made up of 14 amino acids. Germline V lookup: CDR1 LNHDA, CDR2 SQIVND (reference sequence). CDR3 residues: CASSMGGAAPEAFF. The CDR3 bases are TGTGCCAGTAGTATGGGGGGCGCCGCCCCTGAAGCTTTCTTT.

The chain is built from TRBV4-1 and TRBJ2-2; D gene ambiguous. Trimming stripped 5 bases from V and 6 bases from J, with 10 bases between. CDR3 size: 13 residues. The V gene's germline CDR1 is MGHRA and CDR2 YSYEKL. CDR3 in DNA: TGCGCCAGCAGCTATCCGCCGGCCGGGGAGCTGTTTTTT. It is translated as CASSYPPAGELFF.

This clonotype showed up many times. The chain carries TRBV9 and TRBJ1-4, with 12 bases fitting TRBD1. The CDR3 contains 16 residues. The junction had 6 bases not matched to a gene; V was cut back by 1 base and J by 8 bases. The germline gives CDR1 SGDLS, CDR2 YYNGEE. The CDR3 sequence: CASSVRAGTGGEKLFF. Written as DNA, the CDR3 is TGTGCCAGCAGCGTAAGAGCCGGGACAGGGGGCGAAAAACTGTTTTTT.

Concerning this clonotype: Given a much more abundant clone one base away, this may be a read error. The chain carries TRBV4-2 and TRBJ2-7; D tentatively fits TRBD1 or TRBD2 (5 bases each). The germline CDR1 and CDR2 sequences are LGHNA and YNFKEQ. The CDR3 extends over 16 amino acids. CDR3 sequence: CASSQEEGLPLYEQCF. The CDR3 DNA follows: TGTGCCAGCAGCCAAGAAGAGGGGCTTCCCTTGTACGAGCAGTGCTTC.

To note about this clonotype: Because the CDR3 is missing its conserved closing phenylalanine or tryptophan, this is likely a read error. V usage is TRBV11-2 and J usage is TRBJ2-1; 11 bases agree with TRBD2. This CDR3 region has 17 residues. Unmatched junction bases numbered 6, after V lost 2 bases and J lost 3 bases. Per the germline V gene, CDR1 is SGHAT and CDR2 is FQNNGV. The CDR3 DNA reads as TGTGCCAGCAGCTTAACCCGACTAGCGGGACTCTACAATGAGCAGTTCCTC. This translates into CASSLTRLAGLYNEQFL.

Points on this clonotype: A single base separates this from a much larger clone, so it may be a read error. The chain uses TRBV5-4 and TRBJ2-5; a possible D gene is TRBD1 (5 bases). The CDR3 contains 14 residues. In germline, CDR1 is SGHNT, CDR2 YYREEE (reference sequence). CDR3 coding DNA: TGTGCCAGCAGATATGACAGTAACCAAGAGCCCCAGTACTTC. As protein: CASRYDSNQEPQYF.

This clonotype was seen many times. The chain recombines TRBV7-9 with TRBJ1-1; 8 nucleotides align to TRBD1. Germline-derived CDR1 and CDR2 are SEHNR and FQNEAQ (reference sequence). J was trimmed by 4 bases and V by 4 bases; bases with no gene match: 8. This CDR3 is built from 15 residues. This chain's CDR3 is CASSYLQGAGTEAFF. The CDR3 bases are TGTGCCAGCAGCTACCTGCAGGGGGCGGGCACTGAAGCTTTCTTT. The full variable domain, with the rest looked up from reference TRBV7-9 and TRBJ1-1, is DTGVSQNPRHKITKRGQNVTFRCDPISEHNRLYWYRQTLGQGPEFLTYFQNEAQLEKSRLLSDRFSAERPKGSFSTLEIQRTEQGDSAMYLCASSYLQGAGTEAFFGQGTRLTVV.

The chain links TRBV28 to TRBJ1-5; D perhaps matches TRBD1 (5 bases). Looked up from germline, CDR1 is MDHEN and CDR2 is SYDVKM. The V end was cut by 6 bases, the J end by 3 bases, with 18 bases between. This CDR3 comprises 16 residues. As DNA, the CDR3 is TGTGCCAGCAGCCCTATTTTCTCAGGGAACAATCAGCCCCAGCATTTT. This translates into CASSPIFSGNNQPQHF. Using reference TRBV28 and TRBJ1-5 for the parts outside the CDR3, the full variable domain is DVKVTQSSRYLVKRTGEKVFLECVQDMDHENMFWYRQDPGLGLRLIYFSYDVKMKEKGDIPEGYSVSREKKERFSLILESASTNQTSMYLCASSPIFSGNNQPQHFGDGTRLSIL.

Worth noting for this clonotype: Germline and junction disagree at one end, which may indicate a read error. The rearrangement links TRBV11-3 to TRBJ2-1, with TRBD2 identical over 9 bases. Per germline, CDR1 SGHNT and CDR2 YENEEA. CDR3 size: 14 residues. The CDR3: CASRLGAGGGEQFF. The CDR3 DNA reads as TGTGCCAGCAGATTAGGAGCGGGAGGTGGTGAGCAGTTCTTC.

This clonotype has a count of ten or more. The gene calls are TRBV7-2 and TRBJ2-2; the match to TRBD1 covers 7 bases. This CDR3 region has 18 residues. J lost 1 base, V lost 1 base, and 9 bases had no gene match. CDR1 SGHTA and CDR2 FQGNSA come from the germline V gene. The CDR3 sequence is CASSLGGLGQENTGELFF. CDR3 in DNA: TGTGCCAGCAGCTTAGGGGGCCTTGGACAGGAGAACACCGGGGAGCTGTTTTTT.